A selection of T cell receptor beta chains follows, all from one sample in a study of control samples from healthy donors and cancer patients. Assay: immunoSEQ multiplex PCR; the TCRdb copy retains only in-frame clones and omits some. This table has 90,000 or so clones, about four fifths appearing once. Sequencing was done on a sample of PBMCs. The source of these receptors is a man between 70 and 80 years old with lung cancer. CDR3s include the opening cysteine and the closing phenylalanine or tryptophan. The D gene is left open where the match is weak. The size of a clone is reported for some rows only, either as once, few or many, or as a class for expanded clones.

d_call j_call clone_size v_call cdr3_aa cdr3_nt
NA TRBJ2-3 NA TRBV2 CASSEALQRGTQYF TGTGCCAGCAGTGAAGCGCTTCAGAGGGGTACGCAGTATTTT
NA TRBJ2-1 NA TRBV19 CASSISVLINEQFF TGTGCCAGTAGTATATCGGTCCTAATCAATGAGCAGTTCTTC
TRBD2 TRBJ2-1 NA TRBV9 CASSGFGTNLYNEQFF TGTGCCAGCAGCGGCTTCGGGACTAACCTATACAATGAGCAGTTCTTC
NA TRBJ1-1 NA TRBV7-9 CASSAGYTEAFF TGTGCCAGCAGTGCAGGGTACACTGAAGCTTTCTTT
TRBD1 TRBJ1-2 NA TRBV5-1 CASSFSQGVEYGYTF TGCGCCAGCAGCTTCTCACAGGGGGTAGAATATGGCTACACCTTC
TRBD1 TRBJ2-7 few TRBV6-5 CASSSGAGGSYEQYF TGTGCCAGCAGTTCTGGCGCAGGGGGCTCCTACGAGCAGTACTTC
NA TRBJ1-3 NA TRBV30 CAWKGIGNTIYF TGTGCCTGGAAGGGGATCGGAAACACCATATATTTT
NA TRBJ2-4 NA TRBV5-1 CASSLGPGDSDIQYF TGCGCCAGCAGCTTGGGTCCGGGGGATTCAGACATTCAGTACTTC
NA TRBJ2-7 NA TRBV2 CASNLGSGEQYF TGTGCCAGCAATCTAGGGTCGGGGGAGCAGTACTTC
TRBD2 TRBJ2-7 NA TRBV30 CAWSVAGAEHEQYF TGTGCCTGGAGTGTAGCGGGGGCCGAACACGAGCAGTACTTC
TRBD2 TRBJ2-3 once TRBV30 CAWSGQRGIGTDTQYF TGTGCCTGGAGTGGCCAGCGGGGGATCGGCACAGATACGCAGTATTTT
TRBD1 TRBJ1-5 NA TRBV29-1 CSVATTGDPYSNQPQHF TGCAGCGTCGCGACGACAGGGGACCCTTATAGCAATCAGCCCCAGCATTTT
NA TRBJ2-1 NA TRBV5-6 CASSLGPPRGYSEQFF TGTGCCAGCAGCCTAGGACCCCCAAGGGGGTACAGTGAGCAGTTCTTC
TRBD2 TRBJ2-1 NA TRBV18 CASSPRSSGEYNEQFF TGTGCCAGCTCACCTCGTAGTAGCGGGGAATACAATGAGCAGTTCTTC
NA TRBJ2-7 NA TRBV20-1 CSAPTGSEQYF TGCAGTGCCCCTACGGGTTCCGAGCAGTACTTC
NA TRBJ2-7 once TRBV6-5 CVSSYGNTGAYEQYF TGTGTCAGCAGTTACGGGAACACGGGAGCCTACGAGCAGTACTTC
NA TRBJ1-1 NA TRBV19 CANRPVGQAVGTEAFF TGTGCCAATAGGCCGGTAGGGCAGGCCGTGGGCACTGAAGCTTTCTTT
NA TRBJ1-4 NA TRBV7-2 CASSLLINEKLFF TGTGCCAGCAGCCTCCTTATTAATGAAAAACTGTTTTTT
NA TRBJ1-6 NA TRBV11-2 CASSPENYNSPLHF TGTGCCAGCAGCCCGGAAAACTATAATTCACCCCTCCACTTT